The source of this T cell receptor (beta chain) is a study of T cell repertoires in cytomegalovirus infection. Study as a whole: Evidence of both CMV infection and a matching HLA type came from public TCR beta signatures.

In its sample, this clonotype was seen a few times. Its specificity is unknown. Study-level findings and limits: The cumulative frequency of public TCR beta families distinguished individuals who carried CMV together with the relevant HLA. CMV-specific TCR beta clonotypes restricted by HLA-C dominated the ex vivo response.

MiXCR, run by TCRdb on the reads, gives a single entry per CDR3 protein. The sample shows approximately 730,000 distinct CDR3 sequences, around a third of them seen only once. The CDR3 contains 16 residues. Germline V gene data show CDR1 as MNHEY and CDR2 as SVGEGT. V was clipped by 0 bases and J by 2 bases, with 12 bases between them. This sequence originates from a human donor in good health (CMV status not recorded). Some clones in this sample may be carry-over from other donors' samples. This chain joins TRBV6-2 or TRBV6-3 and TRBJ2-3; D uncertain. Sequencing used cultured PBMCs, obtained from culture after CMV antigen stimulation. The CDR3 protein is CASSYSPAPITDTQYF. CDR3 DNA: TGTGCCAGCAGTTACTCCCCAGCCCCGATCACAGATACGCAGTATTTT.